One sample yielded the 19 T cell receptor beta chains listed below, sequenced in a study of blood T cell repertoires in COVID-19. Only in-frame clones appear in the TCRdb table, and some are missing; sequencing was by immunoSEQ multiplex PCR. The sample yields approximately 230,000 clones, 70% to 90% seen once. Sequences were obtained from PBMCs or T cells enriched from blood (not recorded which). The receptor source for this set is a man between 18 and 35 years old who had recovered from COVID-19.

The V call is TRBV21-1, the J call TRBJ2-3; the D segment call TRBD2 is taken from the table without a DNA check. TRBV21-1 is a listed pseudogene. This CDR3 region has 17 residues. The CDR3 DNA follows: TGTGCCAGCAGCATCGTACGAGGAGATTATAGCACAGATACGCAGTATTTT. Translating it yields CASSIVRGDYSTDTQYF.

This chain connects TRBV7-6 to TRBJ2-5, with D uncertain. Germline V lookup: CDR1 SGHVS, CDR2 FNYEAQ. Trimming removed 1 base from V and 2 bases from J, with 11 bases in between. The CDR3 sequence is 15 residues long. The DNA of the CDR3 is TGTGCCAGCAGCTTAGGGCAGATCATACAAGAGACCCAGTACTTC. This sequence encodes CASSLGQIIQETQYF.

The V and J genes are TRBV7-2 and TRBJ2-1; TRBD2 agrees at 13 bases. The germline gives CDR1 SGHTA, CDR2 FQGNSA. CDR3 length: 15 residues. J gave up 9 bases and V 5 bases, and 7 bases lay outside the gene matches. Here the CDR3 reads CASSAPGLAGAEQFF. In nucleotides, the CDR3 is TGTGCCAGCAGCGCGCCCGGACTAGCGGGAGCTGAGCAGTTCTTC.

The chain is built from TRBV7-9 and TRBJ2-1, with D unresolved. V was shortened by 5 bases and J by 10 bases, with 12 bases between the two germline ends. The CDR3 totals 12 residues. CDR1 is SEHNR and CDR2 is FQNEAQ in the germline V gene (reference sequence). CDR3 in DNA: TGTGCCAGCAGCAGAACTACCAGCGAGCAGTTCTTC. It codes for CASSRTTSEQFF.

The rearrangement joins TRBV5-1 to TRBJ1-6; D is uncertain. This CDR3 has 15 residues. Trimming took 0 bases from V and 6 from J, leaving 10 bases between them. In germline, CDR1 is SGHRS, CDR2 YFSETQ. CDR3 loop: CASSLGEGANSPLHF. CDR3 sequence (DNA): TGCGCCAGCAGCTTGGGCGAAGGAGCTAATTCACCCCTCCACTTT. Looking up the rest from reference TRBV5-1 and TRBJ1-6 gives the full variable domain: KAGVTQTPRYLIKTRGQQVTLSCSPISGHRSVSWYQQTPGQGLQFLFEYFSETQRNKGNFPGRFSGRQFSNSRSEMNVSTLELGDSALYLCASSLGEGANSPLHFGNGTRLTVT.

J is TRBJ2-2 and V is TRBV12-5, with a weak D call TRBD1 (6 bases). CDR3 length: 13 residues. Germline loops: CDR1 LGHNT, CDR2 FRNRAP. V was clipped by 0 bases and J by 8 bases, with 7 bases between them. Here the CDR3 reads CASGLVQGGELFF. The CDR3 bases are TGTGCTAGTGGTTTGGTACAGGGAGGGGAGCTGTTTTTT.

The chain is built from TRBV2 and TRBJ2-5; possibly TRBD1 for D (5 bases). The length of the CDR3 is 14 residues. From germline, CDR1 is SNHLY and CDR2 FYNNEI. V gave up 6 bases and J gave up 1 base, with 12 bases separating them. CDR3 bases: TGTGCCAGCAGCGCAGACAGATTCCAAGAGACCCAGTACTTC. It encodes CASSADRFQETQYF.

The CDR3 loop reads CASSYLTGVTEAFF. The CDR3 DNA is TGTGCCAGCAGCTATCTAACAGGGGTCACTGAAGCTTTCTTT. The gene calls are TRBV11-2 and TRBJ1-1; 7 nucleotides match TRBD1. The V and J ends lost 4 bases and 4 bases, in that order; junction bases with no gene match: 6. The CDR3 has 14 amino acids. The V gene's germline CDR1 is SGHAT and CDR2 FQNNGV.

This chain joins TRBV5-1 and TRBJ2-2; TRBD2 agrees at 9 bases. Germline loops: CDR1 SGHRS, CDR2 YFSETQ. V dropped 0 bases and J dropped 9; count of bases not matched to a gene: 6. This CDR3 is built from 15 residues. CDR3 loop: CASSLGPAGGRELFF. CDR3 in DNA: TGCGCCAGCAGCTTGGGGCCAGCGGGGGGCCGGGAGCTGTTTTTT.

The chain uses TRBV5-1 and TRBJ2-7; 10 bases fit TRBD1. Germline V gene data show CDR1 as SGHRS and CDR2 as YFSETQ. The CDR3 consists of 15 residues. Trimming took 4 bases from V and 6 from J; bases not matched to a gene: 10. The CDR3, as DNA: TGCGCCAGCAGCGATAGGGACAGGGGAGCTCGCGAGCAGTACTTC. This gives the protein CASSDRDRGAREQYF.

This rearrangement joins TRBV3-1 (or the pseudogene TRBV3-2) to TRBJ2-5, with 7 nucleotides matching TRBD1. This CDR3 contains 15 residues. The V and J ends lost 1 base and 9 bases, in that order; junction bases with no gene match: 11. Germline CDR1 and CDR2: LGHDT and YNNKEL (reference sequence). The CDR3 spells CASSQGTGPAVAQYF. In nucleotides, the CDR3 is TGTGCCAGCAGCCAAGGGACAGGCCCAGCGGTGGCCCAGTACTTC.

The chain uses TRBV18 and TRBJ1-4; D uncertain. V dropped 3 bases and J dropped 6 bases, with 8 bases sitting between them. Germline V gives CDR1 KGHSH, CDR2 LQKENI. The CDR3 loop spans 13 amino acids. The CDR3 is CASSPAVYEKLFF. The CDR3 DNA reads TGTGCCAGCTCACCCGCGGTCTATGAAAAACTGTTTTTT.

The V and J genes are TRBV11-2 and TRBJ2-1; TRBD2 matches at 10 bases. Per the germline V gene, CDR1 is SGHAT and CDR2 is FQNNGV. The CDR3 is 16 residues long. V dropped 6 bases and J dropped 4; count of bases not matched to a gene: 9. The CDR3: CASSRWASGGYNEQFF. CDR3 nucleotides: TGTGCCAGCAGTCGGTGGGCTAGCGGGGGATACAATGAGCAGTTCTTC.

The rearrangement uses TRBV19 and TRBJ2-1, with 9 bases aligning to TRBD2. The J segment lost 5 bases and the V segment lost 6 bases, leaving 5 bases of the junction unmatched. Per germline, CDR1 LNHDA and CDR2 SQIVND (reference sequence). The CDR3 has 14 residues. CDR3 residues: CASRTSGSHNEQFF. CDR3 sequence (DNA): TGTGCCAGTAGAACTAGCGGGTCGCACAATGAGCAGTTCTTC.

This chain joins TRBV28 and TRBJ1-2, with D perhaps matching TRBD1 (5 bases). Trimming stripped 5 bases from V and 4 bases from J, with 14 bases between. This CDR3 region has 14 residues. Per the germline V gene, CDR1 is MDHEN and CDR2 is SYDVKM. This CDR3 reads CASSTGGKGYGYTF. The CDR3 DNA follows: TGTGCCAGCAGTACAGGTGGTAAAGGCTATGGCTACACCTTC.

The genes are TRBV6-5 and TRBJ1-4; D is possibly TRBD1 (6 bases). Looked up from germline, CDR1 is MNHEY and CDR2 is SVGAGI. Trimming removed 6 bases at V and 3 bases at J, with 11 bases between. The CDR3 has 14 amino acids. CDR3 residues: CASSLTGPNEKLFF. CDR3 DNA: TGTGCCAGCAGCCTGACAGGCCCTAATGAAAAACTGTTTTTT.

This chain connects TRBV15 to TRBJ2-5; 11 nucleotides match TRBD2. This CDR3 region has 17 residues. In germline, CDR1 is LNHNV, CDR2 YYDKDF (reference sequence). The junction had 10 bases not matched to a gene; V was cut back by 3 bases and J by 4 bases. The CDR3 bases are TGTGCCACCAGCAGGGGGGTTGTAGCGGGAGGGCTAGAGACCCAGTACTTC. Its translation: CATSRGVVAGGLETQYF. The full variable domain, rest sourced from reference TRBV15 and TRBJ2-5, is DAMVIQNPRYQVTQFGKPVTLSCSQTLNHNVMYWYQQKSSQAPKLLFHYYDKDFNNEADTPDNFQSRRPNTSFCFLDIRSPGLGDTAMYLCATSRGVVAGGLETQYFGPGTRLLVL.

V is TRBV7-9 and J is TRBJ1-2; 10 nucleotides match TRBD1. This CDR3 contains 15 residues. Germline V lookup: CDR1 SEHNR, CDR2 FQNEAQ (reference sequence). J lost 6 bases, V lost 7 bases, and 11 bases had no gene match. The CDR3 DNA sequence: TGTGCCAGCACCAAAAATAGACAGGGGGCGGATGGCTACACCTTC. This translates into CASTKNRQGADGYTF.

The chain uses TRBV19 and TRBJ2-7; D is ambiguous. With 5 bases removed from V and 3 bases from J, the gap between germline ends came to 11 bases. Germline loops: CDR1 LNHDA, CDR2 SQIVND (reference sequence). CDR3 length: 13 amino acids. As DNA, the CDR3 is TGTGCCAGTAGTCAACAGATAAACTACGAGCAGTACTTC. Encoded protein: CASSQQINYEQYF.